This record concerns one T cell receptor (beta chain) sequence. The antigen remains unidentified. Researchers built TCR beta cDNA using 5'RACE template switching with UMIs. One entry per CDR3 protein, without DNA, is what TCRdb gives after re-calling the 5' RACE reads. Its listing shows approximately 170,000 distinct CDR3 sequences. The CDR3 has 15 residues. Germline V CDR1 and CDR2: MNHEY, SVGAGI. These data are taken from a study of T cells expressing NK-cell markers. As for the study in general: Source material for TCR beta repertoires consisted of sorted CD3+CD56+NKG2C+, CD3+CD56+NKG2C- and CD3+CD56-NKG2C+ T cells. Findings of the study overall: In a few donors, dominant clonotypes made up about 28.3-60.1% of CD3+CD56-NKG2C+ cells.

The sample consisted of blood T cells: a sorted CD56 or NKG2C T cell subset, CD4+ or CD8+ T cells, or bulk PBMC T cells (not recorded which). The receptor was derived from a man between 18 and 69 years old in good health. The V call is TRBV6-5, the J call TRBJ1-1. The CDR3: CASSYGQELNTEAFF.